Each of the 13 T cell receptor beta chains below was sequenced from the same sample in a study of Graves' ophthalmopathy and Graves' hyperthyroidism listed by TCRdb under 2018. Instrument used: Illumina HiSeq 2000. TCR beta CDR3 regions were amplified from RNA transcripts for repertoire sequencing. The first round was an RT-PCR using HTBI primers with the Qiagen OneStep RT-PCR kit, and this first round was followed by a second-round multiplex PCR, then size selection and purification. Starting from the raw public reads, TCRdb applied fastp trimming at Q25, assembled clones with MiXCR and retained in-frame beta chains. Rows matching on CDR3 protein sequence are summarized as one entry with the most common DNA and genes. The sample yields 260,000 or so distinct CDR3 sequences; around 45% were counted once. Jointly, the top ten make up approximately 44% of the sample. Sequencing was done on a sample of peripheral blood. Receptor source: an adult man with Graves' ophthalmopathy.

This clonotype was counted only a few times. CDR3 amino acids: CASSDDWNTGELFF. Written as DNA, the CDR3 is TGTGCCAGCAGTGATGACTGGAACACCGGGGAGCTGTTTTTT. This rearrangement joins TRBV2 to TRBJ2-2; D is uncertain. The germline gives CDR1 SNHLY, CDR2 FYNNEI. The CDR3 is 14 residues long. V was pared by 3 bases and J by 1 base, with 6 bases between.

This clonotype has a single count. V and J are TRBV25-1 and TRBJ2-3, with 8 bases that match TRBD2. The CDR3 extends over 15 amino acids. Germline-derived CDR1 and CDR2 are MGHDK and SYGVNS. V lost 4 bases, J lost 11 bases, and 14 bases stayed unmatched. The CDR3 loop is CASSGLGTRSLRQYF. The CDR3 DNA is TGTGCCAGCAGTGGGCTCGGGACTAGATCGCTAAGGCAGTATTTT.

This chain joins TRBV12-3 or TRBV12-4 and TRBJ1-2; D is uncertain. The length of the CDR3 is 15 residues. The V end was cut by 1 base, the J end by 1 base, with 10 bases between. CDR3 in amino acids: CASSLGRSNNYGYTF. In nucleotides, the CDR3 is TGTGCCAGCAGTTTAGGCCGATCGAATAACTATGGCTACACCTTC.

This clonotype was found once. The chain has TRBV5-1 and TRBJ1-1; tentative D call: TRBD1 (5 bases). CDR3 size: 14 residues. V was pared by 5 bases and J by 5 bases, with 16 bases between. From germline, CDR1 is SGHRS and CDR2 YFSETQ. Here the CDR3 reads CASRPLGGETEAFF. The CDR3 bases are TGCGCCAGCAGGCCCTTGGGGGGGGAAACTGAAGCTTTCTTT.

CDR3 protein: CASSPAAYYEQYF. The CDR3 nucleotides read TGTGCCAGCAGTCCGGCTGCGTATTACGAGCAGTACTTC. V and J are TRBV6-2 or TRBV6-3 and TRBJ2-7; D not resolved. Germline CDR1 MNHEY, CDR2 SVGEGT. The CDR3 has 13 amino acids. V dropped 5 bases and J dropped 4 bases, with 12 bases sitting between them.

The V gene is TRBV2, the J gene TRBJ2-5; perhaps TRBD1 as D (6 bases). The CDR3 is 14 amino acids. V was shortened by 3 bases and J by 4 bases, with 12 bases between the two germline ends. Germline CDR1 is SNHLY and CDR2 is FYNNEI. The DNA of the CDR3 is TGTGCCAGCAGTGATAGGTCAGGGGTAGAGACCCAGTACTTC. Its protein is CASSDRSGVETQYF.

The rearrangement uses TRBV5-1 and TRBJ2-2; 7 bases fit TRBD2. The CDR3 has 16 residues. V lost 4 bases, J lost 6 bases, and 12 bases stayed unmatched. Germline CDR1 and CDR2: SGHRS and YFSETQ. The CDR3 DNA is TGCGCCAGCAGCCTCCCTGTGTGGGAGGGGTCCGGGGAGCTGTTTTTT. Its translation is CASSLPVWEGSGELFF.

This clonotype was observed a handful of times. J is TRBJ1-5 and V is TRBV7-2; possibly TRBD1 for D (5 bases). The V end lost 5 bases, the J end lost 4 bases, and 9 bases lay between the germline ends. The CDR3 runs 13 residues. CDR1 and CDR2 from the germline V gene are SGHTA and FQGNSA. CDR3 nucleotide sequence: TGTGCCAGCAGCCCTAACAGGAATCAGCCCCAGCATTTT. This encodes CASSPNRNQPQHF.

The chain is built from TRBV28 and TRBJ1-5; 7 nucleotides line up with TRBD1. V lost 7 bases to trimming and J lost 5 bases; unmatched junction nucleotides: 8. The CDR3 spans 14 residues. CDR1 is MDHEN and CDR2 is SYDVKM in the germline V gene. The CDR3 reads CASTDPGQHQPQHF. CDR3 nucleotides: TGTGCCAGCACCGACCCGGGACAGCATCAGCCCCAGCATTTT.

The chain couples TRBV2 to TRBJ1-2; maybe TRBD1 (5 bases). Germline CDR1 reads SNHLY; CDR2 reads FYNNEI. The V end was cut by 2 bases, the J end by 8 bases, with 18 bases between. The CDR3 covers 15 residues. CDR3 sequence (DNA): TGTGCCAGCAGTGAACGCGGGGGAGCCGACACCGGCTACACCTTC. Protein sequence: CASSERGGADTGYTF.

J is TRBJ2-7 and V is TRBV11-1; D is uncertain. The DNA end is more similar to TRBJ2-1, so the J call may be wrong. Germline values: CDR1 SGHAT, CDR2 FQDESV (reference sequence). The length of the CDR3 is 11 residues. The CDR3 reads CASNAYNEQFF. CDR3 coding DNA: TGTGCCAGCAACGCTTACAATGAGCAGTTCTTC.

The J gene is TRBJ2-6, the V gene TRBV7-9; the D gene could be TRBD1 or TRBD2 (5 bases each). V lost 5 bases and J 5 bases, leaving 10 bases between the germline ends. This CDR3 has 14 amino acids. Germline loops: CDR1 SEHNR, CDR2 FQNEAQ (reference sequence). For the CDR3, the DNA is TGTGCCAGCAGCAGGGACGTATGGGCCAACGTCCTGACTTTC. This sequence encodes CASSRDVWANVLTF.

This chain joins TRBV7-9 and TRBJ2-6; D gene ambiguous. With 5 bases removed from V and 0 bases from J, the gap between germline ends came to 8 bases. The germline V gene encodes CDR1 SEHNR and CDR2 FQNEAQ (reference sequence). The CDR3 is made up of 15 amino acids. The CDR3 coding sequence is TGTGCCAGCAGCCCCCGCCTCTCTGGGGCCAACGTCCTGACTTTC. It is translated as CASSPRLSGANVLTF.